These T cell receptor beta chains were read from a single sample in a study of shared clonotypes between healthy human individuals. TCRdb's table, derived via immunoSEQ multiplex PCR, lists solely in-frame clones and lacks some. The sample has under 1,100,000 clones, around 76% seen once. Sequencing was carried out using memory CD4+ T cells sorted from blood. These receptors were taken from a young man in good health. Both conserved end residues are part of each CDR3. D genes are given only for firm matches. Expanded clones get a size class; other rows say once, few or many, or leave the size out.

cdr3_nt cdr3_aa v_call d_call j_call clone_size
TGTGCCAGCTCCGAGCCTTTCTCTGGAAACACCATATATTTT CASSEPFSGNTIYF TRBV6-1 - TRBJ1-3 -
TGTGCCTGGAGTGTACCTCAGAGGGGCTCTAATGAAAAACTGTTTTTT CAWSVPQRGSNEKLFF TRBV30 - TRBJ1-4 few
TGTGCCAGCAGCTTGGCGGGGGTCTATGGCTACACCTTC CASSLAGVYGYTF TRBV5-6 - TRBJ1-2 -
TGTGCCAGCTCGGTAGACAGAACCGGGGAGCTGTTTTTT CASSVDRTGELFF TRBV18 - TRBJ2-2 -
TGCGCCAGCAGTGTGGGACTAGCGACGGGAGAGCAGTTCTTC CASSVGLATGEQFF TRBV10-1 TRBD2 TRBJ2-1 -
TGTGCCAGCAGCTTAGTCGCGGACGGCTCCTACGAGCAGTACTTC CASSLVADGSYEQYF TRBV7-2 - TRBJ2-7 -
TGTGCCAGCAGTTTACAGGGAGAAACTAACTATGGCTACACCTTC CASSLQGETNYGYTF TRBV28 - TRBJ1-2 -
TGTGCCAGCAGCTTATCGGTGTTGAACGAGCAGTACTTC CASSLSVLNEQYF TRBV7-2 - TRBJ2-7 few
TGCGCCAGCAGCTTGGGAGGAACTAATGAAAAACTGTTTTTT CASSLGGTNEKLFF TRBV5-1 - TRBJ1-4 -
TGTGCCAGCAGCTTAGCGGACTTGGCGGGTTACGAGCAGTACTTC CASSLADLAGYEQYF TRBV7-2 - TRBJ2-7 -
TGTGCCAGCAGCTGGGGTGGCAGGGGAGGGGAGACCCAGTACTTC CASSWGGRGGETQYF TRBV5-8 - TRBJ2-5 -
TGTGCCAGCAGCTCCGGGATCTCTGGAAACACCATATATTTT CASSSGISGNTIYF TRBV6-5 - TRBJ1-3 -
TGTGCCAGCAGCTTACTTCCCCAGGGAGGGACCGGGGAGCTGTTTTTT CASSLLPQGGTGELFF TRBV11-2 TRBD2 TRBJ2-2 few
TGTGCCAGCAGCTTCAGGACAGGGGATAACTATGGCTACACCTTC CASSFRTGDNYGYTF TRBV9 TRBD1 TRBJ1-2 -
TGTGCCTGGACCCGGGACAGGGATTCACCCCTCCACTTT CAWTRDRDSPLHF TRBV30 TRBD1 TRBJ1-6 -
TGTGCCAGCAGCTGGGCAGGGGGCGGAAACACCATATATTTT CASSWAGGGNTIYF TRBV7-2 TRBD1 TRBJ1-3 -
TGCGCCAGCAAAGAAACAGCGGGATTAACCTACGAGCAGTACTTC CASKETAGLTYEQYF TRBV5-1 TRBD2 TRBJ2-7 few
TGCGCCAGCAGTGGCCCCGGAGGAGATAATCAGCCCCAGCATTTT CASSGPGGDNQPQHF TRBV10-2 - TRBJ1-5 -
TGTGCCAGCAGTTTGAAGGACTATGGCTACACCTTC CASSLKDYGYTF TRBV28 - TRBJ1-2 -
TGTGCCAGCGGCGATAAGCGGGGGGTCAGCACAGATACGCAGTATTTT CASGDKRGVSTDTQYF TRBV9 TRBD2 TRBJ2-3 -
TGTGCCAGCAGCCCAGGTGGACAGCCCTACACTGAAGCTTTCTTT CASSPGGQPYTEAFF TRBV28 - TRBJ1-1 few
TGTGCCAGCAGCGTAGCGGGCCAGGGTAATCAGCCCCAGCATTTT CASSVAGQGNQPQHF TRBV9 - TRBJ1-5 -
TGTGCCAGCAGTTTGCGATCCCGCGGAAACACTGAAGCTTTCTTT CASSLRSRGNTEAFF TRBV28 - TRBJ1-1 -
TGCGCCAGCAGCCACCACAATGGCCAGCCCCAGCATTTT CASSHHNGQPQHF TRBV4-1 - TRBJ1-5 -
TGCGCCAGCAGCCGGACTAGCGGTTACACAGATACGCAGTATTTT CASSRTSGYTDTQYF TRBV4-3 TRBD2 TRBJ2-3 once
TGTGCCAGCAGCGTAGGTAGCGGGGGGTTTTCTGGGGCCAACGTCCTGACTTTC CASSVGSGGFSGANVLTF TRBV9 TRBD2 TRBJ2-6 -
TGCGCCAGCAGCTGGGGACAGGGGTCCTACGAGCAGTACTTC CASSWGQGSYEQYF TRBV5-1 TRBD1 TRBJ2-7 -
TGTGCCAGCACCGCGCTCCGGGGACGCTACGAGCAGTACTTC CASTALRGRYEQYF TRBV27 - TRBJ2-7 -
TGTGCCACCAGCAGAGATCTCGAAGCCAAAAACATTCAGTACTTC CATSRDLEAKNIQYF TRBV15 - TRBJ2-4 once
TGTGCCAGCAGGTATACTAGCGGGGGCGCCTACGAGCAGTACTTC CASRYTSGGAYEQYF TRBV2 TRBD2 TRBJ2-7 -
TGTGCCTGGAGGGGACAGGCTAATTCACCCCTCCACTTT CAWRGQANSPLHF TRBV30 TRBD1 TRBJ1-6 -
TGTGCCTGGAGGCCATACAGGGCGGCTGAAGCTTTCTTT CAWRPYRAAEAFF TRBV30 - TRBJ1-1 -
TGTGCCAGCAGTCAATTTAAGCGGGGCCTCTCCTACAATGAGCAGTTCTTC CASSQFKRGLSYNEQFF TRBV27 TRBD2 TRBJ2-1 -
TGTGCCAGCAGTACTAGCGGGGGGACTTACAATGAGCAGTTCTTC CASSTSGGTYNEQFF TRBV27 TRBD2 TRBJ2-1 few
TGTGCCAGTAATACCTGGGGGTATGGCTACACCTTC CASNTWGYGYTF TRBV19 - TRBJ1-2 few
TGTGCCAGTAGTATTGAGCCGGGGGGCCCTCGGGGCTCCTACAATGAGCAGTTCTTC CASSIEPGGPRGSYNEQFF TRBV19 - TRBJ2-1 -
TGTGCCAGCGGCACGGGATACGAGCAGTACTTC CASGTGYEQYF TRBV9 - TRBJ2-7 few
TGTGCCAGCAATTCGGGACAGGGATGGTATGGCTACACCTTC CASNSGQGWYGYTF TRBV28 TRBD1 TRBJ1-2 -
TGTGCCAGCAGCCACCGGGAGGGGGCAAGCACTGAAGCTTTCTTT CASSHREGASTEAFF TRBV7-2 TRBD1 TRBJ1-1 -
TGTGCCAGCTCACCACCCCTCGGGGAAGTTTCCGAGCAGTACTTC CASSPPLGEVSEQYF TRBV18 - TRBJ2-7 few